These 3 T cell receptor beta chains share one sample of origin, sequenced in a study of OX40 agonist ivuxolimab in advanced cancers. Clones were sequenced by immunoSEQ multiplex PCR, and TCRdb holds only the in-frame ones, with some missing. This table holds tens of thousands of clones, approximately 70% found once. Sequenced material: CD4+ or CD8+ T cells sorted from blood, taken in a trial of the OX40 agonist ivuxolimab. Receptors were obtained from an adult with an advanced solid tumor such as melanoma, head and neck, liver or kidney cancer.

The V gene is TRBV4-3, the J gene TRBJ1-2; 9 nucleotides match TRBD1. This CDR3 region has 16 residues. The V gene end was trimmed by 1 base and the J gene end by 2 bases; junction bases not matched to a gene: 5. Germline V gene data show CDR1 as LGHNA and CDR2 as YSLEER. CDR3 loop: CASSQVSGQGNYGYTF. For the CDR3, the DNA is TGCGCCAGCAGCCAAGTCTCCGGACAGGGGAACTATGGCTACACCTTC.

The rearrangement links TRBV13 to TRBJ1-2; 11 nucleotides align to TRBD1. Germline CDR1 and CDR2: PRHDT and FYEKMQ (reference sequence). Trimming took 3 bases from V and 2 from J; bases not matched to a gene: 2. The CDR3 loop spans 15 amino acids. This CDR3 is CASSFRTGGNYGYTF. In DNA form, the CDR3 reads TGTGCCAGCAGCTTCCGGACAGGGGGCAACTATGGCTACACCTTC.

The CDR3 loop is CASSYSARDRPGELFF. CDR3 DNA sequence: TGTGCCAGCAGTTACTCAGCTAGGGACAGGCCCGGGGAGCTGTTTTTT. V and J are TRBV6-5 and TRBJ2-2; TRBD1 aligns across 8 bases. Germline assignment: CDR1 MNHEY and CDR2 SVGAGI. The V segment lost 0 bases and the J segment 6 bases; nucleotides outside the gene matches: 6. The CDR3 extends over 16 amino acids.